This T cell receptor (beta chain) was retrieved from a study of blood T cell repertoires in COVID-19. Study-wide context: Samples came from the United States, Italy and Spain, spanning acute and convalescent COVID-19.

Clones were sequenced by immunoSEQ multiplex PCR, and TCRdb holds only the in-frame ones, with some missing. The table includes about 370,000 clones, over 75% detected once. The V gene end was trimmed by 3 bases and the J gene end by 3 bases; junction bases not matched to a gene: 3. This CDR3 spans 15 amino acids. CDR1 and CDR2 (germline): MNHEY, SVGAGI. The J gene is TRBJ2-1, the V gene TRBV6-5, with 9 bases lining up with TRBD2. This TCR derives from a man in his late teens or twenties who had recovered from COVID-19. Sequenced input: PBMCs or T cells enriched from blood (not recorded which). The CDR3 spells CASSYWRGGYNEQFF. The CDR3 bases are TGTGCCAGCAGTTATTGGCGGGGGGGCTACAATGAGCAGTTCTTC.